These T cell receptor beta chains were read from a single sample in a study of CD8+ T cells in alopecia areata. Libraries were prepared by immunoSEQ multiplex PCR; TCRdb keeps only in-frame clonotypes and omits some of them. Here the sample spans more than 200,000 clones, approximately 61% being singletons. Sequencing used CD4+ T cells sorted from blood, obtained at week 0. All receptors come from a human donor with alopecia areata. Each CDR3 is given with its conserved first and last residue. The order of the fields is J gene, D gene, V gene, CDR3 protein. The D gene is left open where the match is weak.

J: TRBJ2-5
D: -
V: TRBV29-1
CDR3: CSLIRGGETQYF

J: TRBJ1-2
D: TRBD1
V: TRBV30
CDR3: CAWSPIQGTIDGYTF

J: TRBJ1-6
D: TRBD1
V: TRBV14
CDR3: CASSAVSTGTPPLHF

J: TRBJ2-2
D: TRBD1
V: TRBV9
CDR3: CASSAHGTGNTGELFF

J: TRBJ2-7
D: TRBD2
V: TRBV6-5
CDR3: CASSRLAGVYEQYF

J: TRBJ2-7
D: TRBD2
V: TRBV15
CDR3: CATSAGLAYEQYF

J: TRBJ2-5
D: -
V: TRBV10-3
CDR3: CAISQGRETQYF

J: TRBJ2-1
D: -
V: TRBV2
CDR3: CASSKNSDNEQFF

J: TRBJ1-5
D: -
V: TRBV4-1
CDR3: CASSPLPTGYSNQPQHF

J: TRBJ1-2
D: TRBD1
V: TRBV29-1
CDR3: CSTRGGTNYGYTF

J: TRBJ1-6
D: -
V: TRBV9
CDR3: CASSVVPANSPLHF

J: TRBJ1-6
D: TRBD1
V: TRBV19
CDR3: CASSAQGGNSPLHF

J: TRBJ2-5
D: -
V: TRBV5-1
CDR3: CASSLDTPHYETQYF

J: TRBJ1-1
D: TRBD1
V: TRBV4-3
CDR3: CASSPGTGGPQNTEAFF

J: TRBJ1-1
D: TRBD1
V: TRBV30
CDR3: CAWSVGLHRGVNTEAFF

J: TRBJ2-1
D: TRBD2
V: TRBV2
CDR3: CASNVITSGEANEQFF

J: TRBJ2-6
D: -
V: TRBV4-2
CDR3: CASSQEATGANVLTF

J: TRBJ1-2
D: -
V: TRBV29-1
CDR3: CSVRTGFEDGYTF

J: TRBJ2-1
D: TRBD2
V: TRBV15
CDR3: CATSRALAGDEQFF

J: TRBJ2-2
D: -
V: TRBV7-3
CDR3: CASSSDIDTGELFF

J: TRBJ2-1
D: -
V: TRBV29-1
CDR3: CSVRFVRNEQFF

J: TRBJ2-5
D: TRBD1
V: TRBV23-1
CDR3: CASRDRGPQETQYF

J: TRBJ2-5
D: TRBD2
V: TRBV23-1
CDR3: CASSQKGLAGGQETQYF

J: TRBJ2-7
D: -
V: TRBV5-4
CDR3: CASSLGGDYYEQYF

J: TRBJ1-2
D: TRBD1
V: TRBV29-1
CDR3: CSVVFQGEVYGYTF

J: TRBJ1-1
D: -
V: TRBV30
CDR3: CAWRTSGGEAFF

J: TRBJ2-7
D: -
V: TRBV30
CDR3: CAWSVKGAYEQYF

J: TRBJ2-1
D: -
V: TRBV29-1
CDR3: CSVVPYNEQFF

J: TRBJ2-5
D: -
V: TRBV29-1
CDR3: CSGQSLSWGETQYF

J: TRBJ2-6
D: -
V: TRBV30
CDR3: CAWRSSGANVLTF

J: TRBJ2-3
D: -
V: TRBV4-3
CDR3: CASSQDPTDTQYF

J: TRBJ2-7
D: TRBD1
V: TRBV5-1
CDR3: CASSQHPGQGPVSSYEQYF

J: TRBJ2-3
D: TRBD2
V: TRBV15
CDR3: CATSRDLTSGGADTQYF

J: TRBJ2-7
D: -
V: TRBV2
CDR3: CASSERQEIYEQYF

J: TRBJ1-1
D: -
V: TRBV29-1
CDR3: CSVASKNTEAFF

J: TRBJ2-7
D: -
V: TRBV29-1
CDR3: CSVGRQFYEQYF

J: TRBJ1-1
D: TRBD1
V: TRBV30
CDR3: CAWQQGALPEAFF

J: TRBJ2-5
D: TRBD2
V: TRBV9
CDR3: CASSVDGTSGVKETQYF

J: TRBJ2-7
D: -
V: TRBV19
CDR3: CASSIVGGSYEQYF

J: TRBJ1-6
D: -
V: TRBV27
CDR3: CASSPGPSRGTPLHF

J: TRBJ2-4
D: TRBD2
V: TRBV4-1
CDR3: CASSPGGGRGVNIQYF

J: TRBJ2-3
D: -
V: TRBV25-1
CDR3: CASSEFGGGLDTQYF

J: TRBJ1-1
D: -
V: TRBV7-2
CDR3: CASSLGGAYTEAFF

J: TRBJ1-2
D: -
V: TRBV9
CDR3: CASSVRSGGYTF

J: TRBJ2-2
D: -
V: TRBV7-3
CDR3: CASSLAGMGTGELFF

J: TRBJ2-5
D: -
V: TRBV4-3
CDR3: CASSQDKGETQYF

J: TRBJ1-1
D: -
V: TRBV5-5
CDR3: CASSLEGGNTEAFF

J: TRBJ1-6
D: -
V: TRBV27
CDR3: CASRSGRNSPLHF

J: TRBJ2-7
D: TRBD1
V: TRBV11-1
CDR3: CASSLEDRPTYEQYF

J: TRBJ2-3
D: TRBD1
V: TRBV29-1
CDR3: CSVEKGGVDTQYF

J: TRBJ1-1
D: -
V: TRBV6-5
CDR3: CASSFYGGRTEAFF

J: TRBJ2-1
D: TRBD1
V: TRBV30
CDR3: CAWSGTGMRPYNEQFF

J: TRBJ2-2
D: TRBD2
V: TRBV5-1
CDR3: CASTLPAAGTGELFF

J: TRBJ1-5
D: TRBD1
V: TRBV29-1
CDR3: CSAGTGNNQPQHF

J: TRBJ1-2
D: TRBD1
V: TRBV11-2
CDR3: CASSARQGVTNYGYTF

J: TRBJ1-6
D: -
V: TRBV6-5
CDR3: CASSYRGNSPLHF

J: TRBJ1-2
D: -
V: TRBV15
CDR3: CATSNGLDGYTF

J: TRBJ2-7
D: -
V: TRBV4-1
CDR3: CASSHTFSYEQYF